The 14 T cell receptor beta chains presented below share a single source sample, sequenced in a study of CD8+ T cells in alopecia areata. Treatment of the sample: oral pan-JAK inhibitor, 5-10 mg twice daily. Investigators isolated RNA and reverse transcribed it into cDNA to act as the sequencing template. Using immunoSEQ multiplex PCR, the repertoire was profiled, and TCRdb retains in-frame clones only, with some absent. This sample has 110,000 or so clones, with 45% to 65% found just once. The material sequenced was CD4+ T cells sorted from blood, taken at week 24, from a patient treated with tofacitinib. The receptors come from a human donor with alopecia areata.

The chain links TRBV7-9 to TRBJ1-6; TRBD1 is a possible D gene (6 bases). V was cut by 6 bases and J by 9 bases, with 18 bases left in between. CDR1 and CDR2 from the germline V gene are SEHNR and FQNEAQ (reference sequence). This CDR3 has 15 amino acids. The CDR3 bases are TGTGCCAGCAGTCTTAACAGGGACGACCTTTCACCCCTCCACTTT. This encodes CASSLNRDDLSPLHF. The whole variable domain, remainder taken from reference TRBV7-9 and TRBJ1-6, is DTGVSQNPRHKITKRGQNVTFRCDPISEHNRLYWYRQTLGQGPEFLTYFQNEAQLEKSRLLSDRFSAERPKGSFSTLEIQRTEQGDSAMYLCASSLNRDDLSPLHFGNGTRLTVT.

The chain recombines TRBV5-6 with TRBJ2-5; 7 bases agree with TRBD1. Germline V gene data show CDR1 as SGHDT and CDR2 as YYEEEE. J lost 2 bases, V lost 4 bases, and 8 bases had no gene match. CDR3 length: 15 amino acids. The CDR3, as DNA: TGTGCCAGCAGCGCTAAATCGGGACAGCAAGAGACCCAGTACTTC. Its translation is CASSAKSGQQETQYF. Supplemented by reference TRBV5-6 and TRBJ2-5, the full variable domain reads DAGVTQSPTHLIKTRGQQVTLRCSPKSGHDTVSWYQQALGQGPQFIFQYYEEEERQRGNFPDRFSGHQFPNYSSELNVNALLLGDSALYLCASSAKSGQQETQYFGPGTRLLVL.

The V gene is TRBV2, the J gene TRBJ2-1; the D is unclear. The V end was cut by 4 bases, the J end by 6 bases, with 22 bases between. This CDR3 region has 17 residues. In germline, CDR1 is SNHLY, CDR2 FYNNEI. The CDR3: CASSALLGLSNSNEQFF. In DNA, the CDR3 is TGTGCCAGCAGTGCCCTCCTAGGTTTATCCAATAGCAATGAGCAGTTCTTC.

CDR3 sequence reads: CSVEWSGGAGDTQYF. The CDR3 DNA follows: TGCAGCGTTGAATGGAGCGGGGGGGCCGGAGATACGCAGTATTTT. The rearrangement links TRBV29-1 to TRBJ2-3; TRBD2 matches 10 bases. The CDR3 has 15 residues. V was clipped by 2 bases and J by 5 bases; unmatched bases: 7. Germline CDR1 is SQVTM and CDR2 is ANQGSEA.

This clone was seen only a few times. The J gene is TRBJ2-3, the V gene TRBV4-2; 11 nucleotides match TRBD2. Trimming removed 4 bases from V and 2 bases from J; junction bases left unmatched: 5. The CDR3 extends over 16 amino acids. CDR1 and CDR2 (germline): LGHNA, YNFKEQ. The chain's CDR3 is CASSLASGGITDTQYF. The CDR3 DNA reads as TGTGCCAGCAGCCTCGCTAGCGGGGGGATCACAGATACGCAGTATTTT.

This sequence joins TRBV7-8 and TRBJ1-2; the D gene is possibly TRBD1 (6 bases). The V gene lost 5 bases and the J gene lost 6 bases, with 19 bases spanning the gap. Germline V CDR1 and CDR2: SGHVS, FQNEAQ. The CDR3 runs 15 residues. The CDR3 reads CASSHTGTPTHGYTF. In DNA, the CDR3 is TGTGCCAGCAGCCATACCGGGACACCGACCCATGGCTACACCTTC.

V gene TRBV7-9 combines with J gene TRBJ2-7; 8 nucleotides line up with TRBD1. Losses at the gene ends were 5 bases for V and 6 bases for J; bases not matched to a gene: 6. CDR1 is SEHNR, CDR2 FQNEAQ, per germline (reference sequence). The length of the CDR3 is 13 residues. In nucleotides, the CDR3 is TGTGCCAGCAGCGTCAGGGGGCGCGGCGAGCAGTACTTC. It translates to CASSVRGRGEQYF.

V usage is TRBV11-2 and J usage is TRBJ1-5; D uncertain. Per the germline V gene, CDR1 is SGHAT and CDR2 is FQNNGV. Trimming pared 1 base from V and 7 bases from J, leaving 11 bases between. The CDR3 length is 14 residues. The CDR3 protein is CASSLGVSGQPQHF. In nucleotides, the CDR3 is TGTGCCAGCAGCTTAGGAGTTTCGGGGCAGCCCCAGCATTTT.

This clone was seen a few times. This chain uses TRBV6-5 with TRBJ2-7, with 8 bases fitting TRBD2. V shed 2 bases and J 4 bases; nucleotides not matched to a gene: 7. Per germline, CDR1 MNHEY and CDR2 SVGAGI. This CDR3 is built from 15 residues. The DNA of the CDR3 is TGTGCCAGCAGTTACGGGGTTAGCGGGGAATACGAGCAGTACTTC. Translation gives CASSYGVSGEYEQYF.

This chain links TRBV7-3 with TRBJ1-2, with 8 bases fitting TRBD1. This CDR3 contains 13 residues. Trimming took 5 bases from V and 6 from J; bases not matched to a gene: 5. Germline V CDR1 and CDR2: SGHTA, FQGTGA. This CDR3 reads CASSPQGADGYTF. The DNA for the CDR3 is TGTGCCAGCAGCCCCCAGGGGGCTGATGGCTACACCTTC.

The chain is built from TRBV9 and TRBJ1-1; D perhaps matches TRBD1 (6 bases). The CDR3 extends over 17 amino acids. Germline V lookup: CDR1 SGDLS, CDR2 YYNGEE. Trimming took 4 bases from V and 6 from J, leaving 25 bases between them. The CDR3 loop reads CASSPSSGTRLPSEAFF. The CDR3 region has the DNA TGTGCCAGCAGCCCCTCCTCCGGGACAAGACTTCCTTCTGAAGCTTTCTTT.

This clone was counted a single time. The rearrangement joins TRBV7-9 to TRBJ2-5; a weak D match, TRBD2 (6 bases). The CDR3 runs 15 residues. The V end was cut by 4 bases, the J end by 5 bases, with 17 bases between. CDR1 is SEHNR and CDR2 is FQNEAQ in the germline V gene (reference sequence). CDR3 nucleotides: TGTGCCAGCAGCTCCTTGGGACTGGCTGGGGAGACCCAGTACTTC. Translated: CASSSLGLAGETQYF.

This clone occurred a few times. The V and J genes are TRBV7-2 and TRBJ1-4; no reliable D call. The CDR3 totals 15 residues. The germline V gene has CDR1 SGHTA and CDR2 FQGNSA. V lost 0 bases, J lost 4 bases, and 9 bases lay in between. Here the CDR3 DNA reads TGTGCCAGCAGCTTAGCCACAGCCCTTAATGAAAAACTGTTTTTT. The encoded protein is CASSLATALNEKLFF.

V is TRBV29-1 and J is TRBJ2-5; weak D call: TRBD1 (6 bases). The CDR3 extends over 12 amino acids. Germline V gives CDR1 SQVTM, CDR2 ANQGSEA. V was trimmed by 6 bases and J by 2 bases, leaving 10 bases between them. The CDR3 loop reads CSVGQQQETQYF. The CDR3 nucleotides read TGCAGCGTAGGACAGCAGCAAGAGACCCAGTACTTC.